A selection of T cell receptor beta chains follows, all from one sample in a study of regulatory T cells in long-lasting Graves disease. TCRdb passed the multiplex PCR reads through MiXCR, listing each CDR3 protein once. Of roughly 350,000 distinct CDR3 sequences listed, 16% are singletons. In addition, the sample was reused for a study of T cells in Graves' hyperthyroidism and ophthalmopathy.

The sample here was peripheral blood mononuclear cells (PBMCs), taken at new diagnosis, from a patient treated with antithyroid drugs. The receptor set was obtained from a man in his forties with Graves disease. Both conserved end residues are part of each CDR3. D genes are given only for firm matches. A row's size may be missing; if present it is once, few, many or a size class.

TRBD1 | TRBJ1-5 | TRBV30 | many | CAWGTAGGPQPQHF | TGTGCCTGGGGCACGGCAGGGGGTCCTCAGCCCCAGCATTTT
. | TRBJ2-3 | TRBV15 | many | CATSKVTDTQYF | TGTGCCACCAGCAAGGTCACAGATACGCAGTATTTT
. | TRBJ2-6 | TRBV6-1 | . | CASMAPGANVLTF | TGTGCCAGCATGGCTCCTGGGGCCAACGTCCTGACTTTC
. | TRBJ1-2 | TRBV6-2/TRBV6-3 | . | CASSSGTGHYGYTF | TGTGCCAGCAGCTCCGGAACAGGGCACTATGGCTACACCTTC
. | TRBJ1-2 | TRBV6-1 | once | CASSRAGYTF | TGTGCCAGCAGTCGAGCTGGCTACACCTTC
TRBD1 | TRBJ1-2 | TRBV6-1 | many | CASSPRPRDRNYGYTF | TGTGCCAGCAGCCCCAGGCCTCGGGACAGAAACTATGGCTACACCTTC
TRBD1 | TRBJ1-4 | TRBV7-9 | . | CASSSRTGINEKLFF | TGTGCCAGCAGCTCACGGACAGGGATAAATGAAAAACTGTTTTTT
. | TRBJ2-1 | TRBV6-5 | few | CASSYPSLVAEQFF | TGTGCCAGCAGTTACCCTTCTTTAGTGGCTGAGCAGTTCTTC
. | TRBJ2-1 | TRBV4-2 | . | CASSQAGSGYNEQFF | TGTGCCAGCAGCCAAGCTGGGTCGGGTTACAATGAGCAGTTCTTC
. | TRBJ2-7 | TRBV7-2 | many | CASSPRAGSSNEQYF | TGTGCCAGCAGCCCCCGGGCAGGGTCCTCTAACGAGCAGTACTTC
TRBD2 | TRBJ2-7 | TRBV2 | many | CASRATSGGAYEQYF | TGTGCCAGCAGGGCCACTAGCGGGGGGGCCTACGAGCAGTACTTC
TRBD1 | TRBJ1-5 | TRBV12-3/TRBV12-4 | many | CASSSQGANQPQHF | TGTGCCAGCAGTTCCCAGGGGGCCAATCAGCCCCAGCATTTT
TRBD1 | TRBJ1-1 | TRBV28 | . | CASSFHTGVNTEAFF | TGTGCCAGCAGTTTCCATACAGGGGTGAACACTGAAGCTTTCTTT
. | TRBJ2-2 | TRBV5-1 | few | CASRWDTGELFF | TGCGCCAGTCGGTGGGACACCGGGGAGCTGTTTTTT
TRBD1 | TRBJ2-1 | TRBV12-3/TRBV12-4 | many | CASSSGQGYYNEQFF | TGTGCCAGCAGTTCGGGACAGGGTTATTACAATGAGCAGTTCTTC
TRBD1 | TRBJ1-1 | TRBV19 | once | CASSEDRDRETEALF | TGTGCCAGTAGTGAAGACCGGGACAGGGAAACTGAAGCTCTCTTT
TRBD1 | TRBJ2-3 | TRBV11-2 | many | CASSLEQGAPSTDTQYF | TGTGCCAGCAGCTTAGAACAGGGGGCGCCTAGCACAGATACGCAGTATTTT
TRBD2 | TRBJ2-5 | TRBV4-3 | many | CASSRGTSGGETQYF | TGCGCCAGCAGCCGCGGGACTAGCGGGGGGGAGACCCAGTACTTC
. | TRBJ2-3 | TRBV12-3/TRBV12-4 | many | CASSRGRADTQYF | TGTGCCAGCAGCCGTGGTAGGGCTGATACGCAGTATTTT
. | TRBJ2-7 | TRBV3-1 | many | CASSQDLLAGEQYF | TGTGCCAGCAGCCAAGATCTCCTCGCCGGCGAGCAGTACTTC
. | TRBJ2-1 | TRBV7-2 | few | CASSAGPDIYNEQFF | TGTGCCAGCAGCGCGGGCCCGGACATCTACAATGAGCAGTTCTTC
. | TRBJ2-5 | TRBV3-1 | few | CASSQAGAVETQYF | TGTGCCAGCAGCCAAGCAGGGGCGGTCGAGACCCAGTACTTC
. | TRBJ2-1 | TRBV20-1 | . | CSARGLEGYNEQFF | TGCAGTGCTAGAGGGCTAGAGGGTTACAATGAGCAGTTCTTC
TRBD1 | TRBJ1-2 | TRBV28 | many | CASSSRLRQGSSGYTF | TGTGCCAGCAGTTCTAGACTACGACAGGGGTCTTCTGGCTACACCTTC
TRBD2 | TRBJ2-3 | TRBV12-3/TRBV12-4 | once | CASRPSSGGMNTQYF | TGTGCCAGCAGGCCCTCTAGCGGGGGAATGAATACGCAGTATTTT
. | TRBJ2-3 | TRBV5-1 | . | CASSLEPPPRTDTQYF | TGCGCCAGCAGCTTGGAACCCCCTCCTCGGACAGATACGCAGTATTTT
. | TRBJ2-7 | TRBV3-1 | many | CASSQAGSEQYF | TGTGCCAGCAGCCAAGCTGGATCCGAGCAGTACTTC
. | TRBJ2-1 | TRBV3-2 | . | CASRRGGCLQFF | TGTGCCAGCAGGCGGGGTGGTTGTTTGCAGTTCTTC
TRBD2 | TRBJ2-7 | TRBV12-3/TRBV12-4 | few | CASSLPGGGLGQYF | TGTGCCAGCAGTTTACCCGGGGGGGGGCTGGGGCAGTACTTC
. | TRBJ1-3 | TRBV7-9 | many | CASSLNPGGGNTIYF | TGTGCCAGCAGCTTAAATCCGGGCGGTGGAAACACCATATATTTT
. | TRBJ2-4 | TRBV2 | many | CASSFTKNIQYF | TGTGCCAGCAGCTTCACCAAAAACATTCAGTACTTC
. | TRBJ2-4 | TRBV18 | . | CASSPPSLAKNIQYF | TGTGCCAGCTCACCACCATCTCTAGCCAAAAACATTCAGTACTTC
. | TRBJ2-1 | TRBV2 | many | CASGRDYNEQFF | TGTGCCAGCGGCAGGGATTACAATGAGCAGTTCTTC
. | TRBJ1-2 | TRBV12-3/TRBV12-4 | many | CASSLDRAPSTSYGYTF | TGTGCCAGCAGTTTAGACAGGGCCCCATCCACCTCTTATGGCTACACCTTC
. | TRBJ2-5 | TRBV5-1 | many | CASSVGSSVQETQYF | TGTGCCAGCAGCGTAGGGTCTAGCGTACAAGAGACCCAGTACTTC
. | TRBJ2-5 | TRBV10-2 | . | CASSRLGEEKTQYF | TGCGCCAGCAGTCGACTCGGGGAGGAGAAGACCCAGTACTTC
TRBD1 | TRBJ2-7 | TRBV30 | many | CAWSATAGGHEQYF | TGTGCCTGGAGTGCCACTGCAGGGGGTCACGAGCAGTACTTC
. | TRBJ1-5 | TRBV6-1 | few | CASSEIEGGNQPQHF | TGTGCCAGCAGTGAAATCGAGGGAGGCAATCAGCCCCAGCATTTT
TRBD1 | TRBJ2-7 | TRBV12-3/TRBV12-4 | many | CASSIPSGTGGPDEQYF | TGTGCCAGCAGTATACCCTCCGGGACAGGGGGCCCCGACGAGCAGTACTTC
. | TRBJ2-1 | TRBV5-1 | . | CASSLELLTYNEQFF | TGCGCCAGCAGCTTGGAACTCCTTACCTACAATGAGCAGTTCTTC
TRBD1 | TRBJ2-7 | TRBV28 | many | CASVQTGGSYEQYF | TGTGCCAGCGTTCAGACAGGGGGTTCCTACGAGCAGTACTTC
. | TRBJ2-1 | TRBV12-3/TRBV12-4 | . | CASSRGISGGNEQFF | TGTGCCAGCAGCCGGGGGATTTCTGGGGGTAATGAGCAGTTCTTC
TRBD1 | TRBJ1-2 | TRBV28 | few | CASSHGQGTYGYTF | TGTGCCAGCAGCCACGGACAGGGCACCTATGGCTACACCTTC
. | TRBJ1-5 | TRBV6-2/TRBV6-3 | many | CASSYSGRAWDQPQHF | TGTGCCAGCAGTTACTCGGGAAGGGCCTGGGATCAGCCCCAGCATTTT
. | TRBJ2-1 | TRBV7-3 | . | CASSFSWGDNEQFF | TGTGCCAGCAGTTTTTCGTGGGGGGACAATGAGCAGTTCTTC
. | TRBJ1-6 | TRBV5-5 | many | CASSSRDYNSPLHF | TGTGCCAGCAGCTCCCGGGACTATAATTCACCCCTCCACTTT
TRBD2 | TRBJ2-2 | TRBV29-1 | . | CSVEASGGALGTGELFF | TGCAGCGTTGAGGCTAGCGGGGGGGCATTGGGAACCGGGGAGCTGTTTTTT
. | TRBJ1-4 | TRBV9 | few | CASSVDRGAGEKLFF | TGTGCCAGCAGCGTAGATCGAGGGGCTGGGGAAAAACTGTTTTTT
TRBD1 | TRBJ2-2 | TRBV6-1 | . | CASSGQGGQVELFF | TGTGCCAGCAGTGGACAGGGGGGCCAAGTGGAGCTGTTTTTT
. | TRBJ2-3 | TRBV6-2/TRBV6-3 | . | CASRVGPAGTDTQYF | TGTGCCAGCAGGGTAGGCCCGGCTGGCACAGATACGCAGTATTTT
. | TRBJ1-1 | TRBV9 | few | CASAAGMNTEAFF | TGTGCCAGCGCGGCAGGGATGAACACTGAAGCTTTCTTT
. | TRBJ2-2 | TRBV18 | . | CASSPRAGWNTGELFF | TGTGCCAGCTCACCACGAGCAGGATGGAACACCGGGGAGCTGTTTTTT
TRBD1 | TRBJ1-4 | TRBV6-2/TRBV6-3 | . | CASSELWTGGLAEKLFF | TGTGCCAGCAGTGAACTTTGGACAGGTGGTTTGGCTGAAAAACTGTTTTTT